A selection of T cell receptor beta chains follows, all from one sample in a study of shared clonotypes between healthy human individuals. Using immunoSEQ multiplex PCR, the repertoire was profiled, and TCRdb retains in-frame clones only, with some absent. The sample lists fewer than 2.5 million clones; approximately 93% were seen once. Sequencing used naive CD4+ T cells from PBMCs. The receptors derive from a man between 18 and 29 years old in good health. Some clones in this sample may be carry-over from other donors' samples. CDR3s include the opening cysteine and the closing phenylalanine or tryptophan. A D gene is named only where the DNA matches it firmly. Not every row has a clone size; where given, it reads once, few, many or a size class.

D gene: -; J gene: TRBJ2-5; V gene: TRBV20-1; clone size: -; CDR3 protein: CSASSQETQYF; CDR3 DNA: TGCAGTGCCAGCAGTCAAGAGACCCAGTACTTC
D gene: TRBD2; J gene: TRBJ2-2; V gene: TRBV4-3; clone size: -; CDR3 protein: CASSQEGTSGSVGELFF; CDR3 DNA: TGCGCCAGCAGCCAAGAGGGGACTAGCGGGAGTGTTGGGGAGCTGTTTTTT
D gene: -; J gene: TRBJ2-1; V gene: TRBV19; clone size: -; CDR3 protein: CASSIGAPRPYNEQFF; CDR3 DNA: TGTGCCAGTAGTATAGGGGCCCCAAGGCCCTACAATGAGCAGTTCTTC
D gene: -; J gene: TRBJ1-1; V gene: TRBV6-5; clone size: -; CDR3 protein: CASRKSGTENTEAFF; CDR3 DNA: TGTGCCAGCAGGAAATCCGGGACGGAGAACACTGAAGCTTTCTTT
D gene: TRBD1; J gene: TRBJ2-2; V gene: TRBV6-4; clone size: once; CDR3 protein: CASSQTGSTGELFF; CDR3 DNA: TGTGCCAGCAGCCAGACAGGGAGCACCGGGGAGCTGTTTTTT
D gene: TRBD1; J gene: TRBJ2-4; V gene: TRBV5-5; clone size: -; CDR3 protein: CASSRQGFIQYF; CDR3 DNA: TGTGCCAGCAGCCGACAGGGTTTCATTCAGTACTTC
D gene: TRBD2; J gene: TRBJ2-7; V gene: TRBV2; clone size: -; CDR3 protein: CASSPLAALYEQYF; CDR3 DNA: TGTGCCAGCAGCCCCCTAGCGGCACTCTACGAGCAGTACTTC
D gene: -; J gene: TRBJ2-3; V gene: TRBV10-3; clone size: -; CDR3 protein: CAISDWETPTDTQYF; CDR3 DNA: TGTGCCATCAGTGACTGGGAAACACCCACAGATACGCAGTATTTT
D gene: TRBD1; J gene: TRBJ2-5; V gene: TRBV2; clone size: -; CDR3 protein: CASSYGTGGESQYF; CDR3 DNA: TGTGCCAGCTCTTACGGGACAGGGGGAGAGTCCCAGTACTTC
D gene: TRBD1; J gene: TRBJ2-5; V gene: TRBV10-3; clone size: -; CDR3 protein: CAISEVTGPSQETQYF; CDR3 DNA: TGTGCCATCAGTGAGGTGACAGGGCCCTCCCAAGAGACCCAGTACTTC
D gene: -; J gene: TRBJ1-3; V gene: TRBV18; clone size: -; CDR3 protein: CASSPISGLSGNTIYF; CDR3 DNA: TGTGCCAGCTCACCAATTAGCGGGCTCTCTGGAAACACCATATATTTT
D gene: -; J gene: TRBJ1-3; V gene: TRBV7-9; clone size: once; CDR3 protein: CASSLWGPSGNTIYF; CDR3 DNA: TGTGCCAGCAGCTTGTGGGGTCCTTCTGGAAACACCATATATTTT
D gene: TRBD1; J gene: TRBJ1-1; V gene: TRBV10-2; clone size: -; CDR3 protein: CASSDPLGRAGGHTEAFF; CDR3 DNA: TGCGCCAGCAGTGATCCGCTCGGTCGGGCAGGGGGCCACACTGAAGCTTTCTTT
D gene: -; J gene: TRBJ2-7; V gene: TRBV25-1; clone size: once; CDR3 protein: CASSPPDLYEQYF; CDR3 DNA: TGTGCCAGCAGTCCGCCCGACTTGTACGAGCAGTACTTC
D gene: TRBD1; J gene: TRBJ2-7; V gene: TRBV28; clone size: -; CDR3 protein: CASSSLGTGSYEQYF; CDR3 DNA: TGTGCCAGCAGTTCCTTAGGGACAGGCTCCTACGAGCAGTACTTC
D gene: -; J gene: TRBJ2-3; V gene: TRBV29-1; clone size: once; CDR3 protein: CSVEKQGTDTQYF; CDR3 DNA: TGCAGCGTTGAGAAGCAGGGTACAGATACGCAGTATTTT
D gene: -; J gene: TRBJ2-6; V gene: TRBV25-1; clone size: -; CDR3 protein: CASTRAGGAGANVLTF; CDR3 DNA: TGTGCCAGCACTAGAGCCGGAGGGGCTGGGGCCAACGTCCTGACTTTC
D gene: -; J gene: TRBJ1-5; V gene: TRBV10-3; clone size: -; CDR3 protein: CAAGGDIYTSYSNQPQHF; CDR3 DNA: TGTGCCGCCGGGGGGGACATCTACACGTCTTATAGCAATCAGCCCCAGCATTTT
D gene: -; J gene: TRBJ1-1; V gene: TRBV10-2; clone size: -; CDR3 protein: CASSESQYFSPNTEAFF; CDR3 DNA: TGCGCCAGCAGTGAGTCACAGTACTTCTCTCCGAACACTGAAGCTTTCTTT
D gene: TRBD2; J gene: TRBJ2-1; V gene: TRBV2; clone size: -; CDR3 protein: CASRDGEGYNEQFF; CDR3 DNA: TGTGCCAGCCGAGACGGGGAGGGTTACAATGAGCAGTTCTTC
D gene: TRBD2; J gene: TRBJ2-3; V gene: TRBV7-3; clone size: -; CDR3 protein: CASSPGPAGGADTQYF; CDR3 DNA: TGTGCCAGCAGCCCAGGGCCAGCGGGGGGGGCAGATACGCAGTATTTT
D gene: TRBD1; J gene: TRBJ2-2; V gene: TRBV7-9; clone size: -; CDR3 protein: CASSLAWLAGQGNTGELFF; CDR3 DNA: TGTGCCAGCAGCTTAGCATGGTTGGCGGGACAGGGGAACACCGGGGAGCTGTTTTTT
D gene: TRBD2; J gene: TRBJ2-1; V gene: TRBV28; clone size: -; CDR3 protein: CASTSGSWYNEQFF; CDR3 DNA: TGTGCCAGCACAAGCGGGAGTTGGTACAATGAGCAGTTCTTC
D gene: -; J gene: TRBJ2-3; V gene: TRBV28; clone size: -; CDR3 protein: CASSSPGATDTQYF; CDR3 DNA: TGTGCCAGCAGTTCCCCCGGAGCTACAGATACGCAGTATTTT
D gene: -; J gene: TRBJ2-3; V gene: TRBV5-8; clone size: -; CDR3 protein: CASSLARRLPGDTQYF; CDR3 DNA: TGTGCCAGCAGCTTGGCCAGGCGGCTCCCGGGAGATACGCAGTATTTT
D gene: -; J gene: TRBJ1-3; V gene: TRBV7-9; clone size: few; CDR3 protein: CASSLRDTIYF; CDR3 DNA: TGTGCCAGCAGCCTTAGGGACACCATATATTTT
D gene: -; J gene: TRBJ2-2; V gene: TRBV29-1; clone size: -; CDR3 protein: CSVANRGEPGELFF; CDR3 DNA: TGCAGCGTTGCAAATCGAGGGGAACCCGGGGAGCTGTTTTTT
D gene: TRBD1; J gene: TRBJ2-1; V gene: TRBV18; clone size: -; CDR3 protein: CASSQGTGRNEQFF; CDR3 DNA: TGTGCCAGCTCACAAGGGACAGGGCGCAATGAGCAGTTCTTC
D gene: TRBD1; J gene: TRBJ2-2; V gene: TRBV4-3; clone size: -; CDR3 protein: CASSQGTGAPGELFF; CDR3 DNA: TGCGCCAGCAGCCAGGGGACAGGGGCCCCCGGGGAGCTGTTTTTT
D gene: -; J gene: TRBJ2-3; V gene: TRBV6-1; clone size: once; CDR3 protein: CASSERVTDTQYF; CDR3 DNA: TGTGCCAGCAGTGAAAGGGTCACAGATACGCAGTATTTT
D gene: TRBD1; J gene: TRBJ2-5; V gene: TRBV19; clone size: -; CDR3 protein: CASGDSFQETQYF; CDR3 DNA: TGTGCCAGTGGGGACAGCTTCCAAGAGACCCAGTACTTC
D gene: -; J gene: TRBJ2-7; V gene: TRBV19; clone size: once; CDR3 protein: CASSIQGMGYEQYF; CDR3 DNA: TGTGCCAGTAGTATACAGGGTATGGGGTACGAGCAGTACTTC
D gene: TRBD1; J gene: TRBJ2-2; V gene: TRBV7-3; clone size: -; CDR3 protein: CASSHPNGTGNTGELFF; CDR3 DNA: TGTGCCAGCAGCCACCCCAACGGGACAGGAAACACCGGGGAGCTGTTTTTT
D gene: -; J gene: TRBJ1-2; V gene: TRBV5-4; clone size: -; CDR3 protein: CASSLVAGGRDGYTF; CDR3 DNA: TGTGCCAGCAGCTTGGTGGCCGGGGGGCGGGATGGCTACACCTTC
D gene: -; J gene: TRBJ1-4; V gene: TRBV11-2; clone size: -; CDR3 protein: CASSLESGRNEKLFF; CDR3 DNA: TGTGCCAGCAGCTTAGAGTCCGGGAGGAATGAAAAACTGTTTTTT
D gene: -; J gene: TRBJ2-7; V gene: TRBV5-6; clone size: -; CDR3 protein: CASSPDGGTVGEQYF; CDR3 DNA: TGTGCCAGCAGCCCGGATGGGGGCACCGTGGGCGAGCAGTACTTC
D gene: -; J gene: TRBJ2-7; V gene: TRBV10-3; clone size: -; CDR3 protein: CAISESNGIGYEQYF; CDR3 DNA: TGTGCCATCAGTGAGTCAAATGGGATAGGCTACGAGCAGTACTTC
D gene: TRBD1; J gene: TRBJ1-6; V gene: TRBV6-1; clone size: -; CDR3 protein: CASKTGSYNSPLHF; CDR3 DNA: TGTGCCAGCAAGACAGGGTCCTATAATTCACCCCTCCACTTT
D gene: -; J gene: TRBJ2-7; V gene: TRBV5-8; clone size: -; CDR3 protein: CASTLGGPAYEQYF; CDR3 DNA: TGTGCCAGCACTCTGGGGGGGCCTGCCTACGAGCAGTACTTC
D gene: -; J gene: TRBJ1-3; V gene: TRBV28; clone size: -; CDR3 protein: CASSLGGGTGNTIYF; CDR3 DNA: TGTGCCAGCAGTTTAGGGGGGGGAACTGGAAACACCATATATTTT
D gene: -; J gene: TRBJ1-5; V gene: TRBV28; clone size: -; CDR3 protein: CASSVVDQPQHF; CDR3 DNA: TGTGCCAGCAGTGTGGTTGATCAGCCCCAGCATTTT
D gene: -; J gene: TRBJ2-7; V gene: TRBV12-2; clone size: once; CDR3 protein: CASRLAPRQGCYEQYF; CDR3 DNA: TGTGCAAGTCGCTTAGCCCCCAGACAGGGATGTTACGAGCAGTACTTC